This T cell receptor beta chain is drawn from a study of vaccination effects on CD4 cells after COVID-19. Prior to sequencing, the ViraFEST assay stimulated PBMC with viral peptide pools, which expanded the antigen-specific CD4+ T cells. Culture lasted roughly 9 days before CD4+ T cell isolation. Of the BNT162b2 and mRNA-1273 vaccines, participants received two doses of one or the other. Nucleocapsid antibodies stayed negative before and after vaccination, showing no earlier SARS-CoV-2 infection. This CDR3 has 17 residues. The germline CDR1 and CDR2 sequences are SGHRS and YFSETQ. J was trimmed by 0 bases and V by 0 bases; bases with no gene match: 5. About this clone itself: What it binds is unknown.

The method was immunoSEQ multiplex PCR; TCRdb's version includes in-frame clones alone and lacks a portion of them. Counted here are about 27,000 clones, 80% to 90% occurring once; the ten biggest clones make up approximately 1.4%. The chain couples TRBV5-1 to TRBJ1-4; 7 bases fit TRBD1. The sequence was obtained from a human donor who received a COVID-19 vaccine. Some clones in this sample may be carry-over from other donors' samples. The material sequenced was CD4+ T cells from PBMCs cultured with HCoV-NL63 spike peptides, taken after COVID-19 vaccination. The CDR3 coding sequence is TGCGCCAGCAGCTTGGTGACAGGGATCACAACTAATGAAAAACTGTTTTTT. This gives the protein CASSLVTGITTNEKLFF.